These 9 T cell receptor beta chains originate from one sample sequenced in a study of blood T cell repertoires in COVID-19. Sequenced by immunoSEQ multiplex PCR; TCRdb stores in-frame clones only, minus some. The sample has around 120,000 clones, more than 65% seen once; the top ten hold under 2.5%. The sequencing sample was made of peripheral blood. The source is a woman aged 65 to 85 with acute or convalescent COVID-19.

Regarding this clone: Just one base apart from a much larger clone, this may be a read error. This chain joins TRBV28 and TRBJ1-5, with 9 nucleotides matching TRBD1. The germline CDR1 and CDR2 sequences are MDHEN and SYDVKM. The CDR3 consists of 15 residues. V gave up 3 bases and J gave up 4 bases; unmatched junction bases: 4. The chain's CDR3 is CASSFGTGRNQPQHF. The CDR3 DNA reads as TGTGCCAGCAGTTTCGGGACAGGGAGAAATCAGCCCCAGCATTTT. The whole variable domain, remainder taken from reference TRBV28 and TRBJ1-5, is DVKVTQSSRYLVKRTGEKVFLECVQDMDHENMFWYRQDPGLGLRLIYFSYDVKMKEKGDIPEGYSVSREKKERFSLILESASTNQTSMYLCASSFGTGRNQPQHFGDGTRLSIL.

The gene calls are TRBV7-8 and TRBJ1-5; D is ambiguous. V was pared by 5 bases and J by 3 bases, with 17 bases between. The CDR3 runs 16 residues. From germline, CDR1 is SGHVS and CDR2 FQNEAQ. CDR3 residues: CASSPYLGVTNQPQHF. In nucleotides, the CDR3 is TGTGCCAGCAGCCCGTACCTCGGGGTTACCAATCAGCCCCAGCATTTT.

This clone was counted only a few times. The chain combines TRBV5-8 with TRBJ2-3; unclear D gene. This CDR3 comprises 13 residues. V lost 4 bases and J 6 bases, leaving 12 bases between the germline ends. In germline, CDR1 is SGHTS, CDR2 YDEGEE. The CDR3: CASSPVSPDTQYF. The DNA for the CDR3 is TGTGCCAGCAGCCCCGTTTCTCCTGATACGCAGTATTTT.

This clone was recorded a few times. One end of the junction does not line up with germline, which may come from a read error. The genes are TRBV6-1 and TRBJ2-1; 9 positions agree with TRBD2. CDR3 size: 17 residues. Germline CDR1 and CDR2: MNHNS and SASEGT. The CDR3 DNA sequence: TGTGCCAGCAGAGAAGATCCGGGACTAGCATCGGGAGATGAGCAGTTCTTC. It yields the protein CASREDPGLASGDEQFF.

This clone was picked up a small number of times. The genes are TRBV9 and TRBJ2-3; D remains unclear. V gave up 3 bases and J gave up 0 bases, with 5 bases separating them. CDR3 length equals 13 residues. Germline V gene lookup returns CDR1 SGDLS and CDR2 YYNGEE. CDR3 loop: CASSDGSTDTQYF. The CDR3 nucleotides read TGTGCCAGCAGCGACGGTAGCACAGATACGCAGTATTTT.

The table lists this clone with a few counts. The chain joins TRBV2 to TRBJ2-7, with D possibly being TRBD1 (6 bases). Trimming pared 11 bases from V and 10 bases from J, leaving 21 bases between. In germline, CDR1 is SNHLY, CDR2 FYNNEI. The CDR3 loop spans 12 amino acids. The CDR3 is CARWGLGGPQYF. CDR3 in DNA: TGTGCCCGTTGGGGATTAGGGGGTCCTCAGTACTTC.

The chain uses TRBV10-1 and TRBJ2-7, with D possibly being TRBD1 (6 bases). The CDR3 totals 14 residues. Trimming cost V 1 base and J 1 base, with 8 bases left between them. Germline V CDR1 and CDR2: WNHNN, SYGVQD (reference sequence). The CDR3 DNA is TGCGCCAGCAGTGAGTACAGGGAATCCTACGAGCAGTACTTC. Translation: CASSEYRESYEQYF.

This rearrangement joins TRBV5-8 to TRBJ2-1; possibly TRBD2 for D (5 bases). CDR1 is SGHTS and CDR2 is YDEGEE in the germline V gene. CDR3 size: 14 residues. V lost 6 bases to trimming and J lost 2 bases, with 12 bases between them. The CDR3 sequence is CASILLGTYNEQFF. CDR3 coding DNA: TGTGCCAGCATTCTTCTCGGGACCTACAATGAGCAGTTCTTC. The entire variable domain, with the rest obtained from reference TRBV5-8 and TRBJ2-1, is as follows: EAGVTQSPTHLIKTRGQQATLRCSPISGHTSVYWYQQALGLGLQFLLWYDEGEERNRGNFPPRFSGRQFPNYSSELNVNALELEDSALYLCASILLGTYNEQFFGPGTRLTVL.

The V gene is TRBV11-2, the J gene TRBJ1-1; possible D gene TRBD1, 6 bases. V was trimmed by 3 bases and J by 7 bases, leaving 12 bases between them. Germline lookup yields CDR1 SGHAT and CDR2 FQNNGV. This CDR3 is 13 amino acids long. DNA of the CDR3: TGTGCCAGCAGCTTGACAGGTCCGGGTGAAGCTTTCTTT. Protein product: CASSLTGPGEAFF.